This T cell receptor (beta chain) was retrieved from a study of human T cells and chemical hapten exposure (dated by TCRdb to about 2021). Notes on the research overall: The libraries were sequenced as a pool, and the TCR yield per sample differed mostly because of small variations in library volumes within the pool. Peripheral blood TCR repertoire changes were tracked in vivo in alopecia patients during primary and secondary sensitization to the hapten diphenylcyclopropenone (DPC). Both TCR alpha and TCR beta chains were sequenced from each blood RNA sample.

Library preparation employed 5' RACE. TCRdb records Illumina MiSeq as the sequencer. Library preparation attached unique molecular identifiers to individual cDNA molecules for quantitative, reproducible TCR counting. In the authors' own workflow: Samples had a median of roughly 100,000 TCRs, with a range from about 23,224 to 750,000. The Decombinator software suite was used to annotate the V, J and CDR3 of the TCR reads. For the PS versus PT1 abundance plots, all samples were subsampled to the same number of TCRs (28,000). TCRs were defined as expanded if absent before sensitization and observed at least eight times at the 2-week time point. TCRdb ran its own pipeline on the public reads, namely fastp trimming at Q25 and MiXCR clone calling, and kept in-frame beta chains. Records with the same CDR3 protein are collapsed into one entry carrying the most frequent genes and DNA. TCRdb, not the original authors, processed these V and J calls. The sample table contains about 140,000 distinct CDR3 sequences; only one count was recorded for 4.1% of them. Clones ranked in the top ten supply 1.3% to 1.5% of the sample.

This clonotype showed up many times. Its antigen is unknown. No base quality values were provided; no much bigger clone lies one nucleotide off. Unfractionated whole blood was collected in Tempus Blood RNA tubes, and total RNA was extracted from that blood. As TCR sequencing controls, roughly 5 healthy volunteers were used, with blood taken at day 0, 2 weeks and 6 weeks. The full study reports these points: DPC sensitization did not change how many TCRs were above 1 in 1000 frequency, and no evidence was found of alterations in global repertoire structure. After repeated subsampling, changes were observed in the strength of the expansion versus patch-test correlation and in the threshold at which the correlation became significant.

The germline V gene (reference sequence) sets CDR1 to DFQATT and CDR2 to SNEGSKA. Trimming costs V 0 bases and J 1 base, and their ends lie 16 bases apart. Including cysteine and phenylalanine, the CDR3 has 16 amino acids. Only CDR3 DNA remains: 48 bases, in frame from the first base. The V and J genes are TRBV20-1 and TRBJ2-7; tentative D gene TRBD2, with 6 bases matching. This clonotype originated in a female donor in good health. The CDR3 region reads CSARDPSGGVSYEQYF. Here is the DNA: TGCAGTGCTAGAGACCCCTCCGGGGGAGTATCCTACGAGCAGTACTTC.